Following are 6 T cell receptor beta chains from one sample sequenced in a study of T-cell reconstitution after alpha-beta-depleted transplantation in children. The authors prepared the TCRbeta library with unique molecular identifiers. TCRdb passed the PCR reads through MiXCR, listing each CDR3 protein once. The repertoire holds hundreds of thousands of distinct CDR3 sequences, with around 13% as singletons. The sample in question was PBMCs, obtained before TCRalphabeta/CD19-depleted stem cell transplant. The receptor source for this set is a girl aged 2-9 years with congenital amegakaryocytic thrombocytopenia, due to receive a stem cell transplant.

CDR3 sequence reads: CATSRPSSYNEQFF. The CDR3, as DNA: TGTGCCACCAGCAGGCCCTCGTCCTACAATGAGCAGTTCTTC. The J gene is TRBJ2-1, the V gene TRBV15; D ambiguous. Germline lookup yields CDR1 LNHNV and CDR2 YYDKDF (reference sequence). This CDR3 has 14 amino acids. V gave up 3 bases and J gave up 1 base, with 7 bases separating them.

The table lists this clonotype with a few counts. The rearrangement uses TRBV5-1 and TRBJ2-7; D possibly corresponds to TRBD1 (6 bases). V was cut by 2 bases and J by 6 bases, with 9 bases left in between. This CDR3 is built from 12 residues. Germline loops: CDR1 SGHRS, CDR2 YFSETQ. Here the CDR3 DNA reads TGCGCCAGCAGCTTCCAGGGGCTCGAGCAGTACTTC. It translates to CASSFQGLEQYF.

On this clonotype: This may be a read error, as it is one base from a much larger clone. The J gene is TRBJ1-4, the V gene TRBV5-1; the D gene is possibly TRBD1 (6 bases). The CDR3 totals 15 residues. The germline V gene has CDR1 SGHRS and CDR2 YFSETQ. The CDR3 nucleotides are TGCGCCAGCAGCTTGGTAGCAGGGGTTACTGAAAAACTGCTTTTT. Protein sequence: CASSLVAGVTEKLLF.

This clonotype was picked up many times. The chain recombines TRBV6-5 with TRBJ2-1; 7 bases agree with TRBD1. Germline CDR1 and CDR2: MNHEY and SVGAGI. The CDR3 runs 18 residues. J lost 0 bases, V lost 0 bases, and 8 bases had no gene match. The CDR3 sequence is CASSYSRGPESSYNEQFF. The CDR3 DNA sequence: TGTGCCAGCAGTTACTCGAGGGGGCCGGAAAGCTCCTACAATGAGCAGTTCTTC.

This clonotype was counted between two and nine times. The chain employs TRBV7-8 and TRBJ2-1, with 8 bases fitting TRBD1. The junction had 14 bases not matched to a gene; V was cut back by 8 bases and J by 8 bases. The CDR3 length is 15 residues. The germline CDR1 and CDR2 sequences are SGHVS and FQNEAQ. CDR3 sequence: CASATQGAFWDEQFF. In DNA form, the CDR3 reads TGTGCCAGCGCAACGCAGGGGGCGTTTTGGGATGAGCAGTTCTTC.

The rearrangement links TRBV5-4 to TRBJ2-1; 10 bases map to TRBD2. This CDR3 comprises 20 residues. CDR1 is SGHNT, CDR2 YYREEE, per germline (reference sequence). Trimming took 0 bases from V and 2 from J; bases not matched to a gene: 14. CDR3 in amino acids: CASSLGINSGRSVAYNEQFF. In DNA form, the CDR3 reads TGTGCCAGCAGCTTGGGGATCAATAGCGGGAGGTCCGTCGCCTACAATGAGCAGTTCTTC.